Below are 14 T cell receptor beta chains sequenced from a single sample in a study of cytomegalovirus exposure and HLA in healthy donors. PCR involved 60 Vbeta and 13 Jbeta primers. TCRdb keeps only in-frame clones here, not all; method: immunoSEQ multiplex PCR. The sample lists about 190,000 clones; 85% were seen once. The material sequenced was PBMCs. These TCRs come from a boy between 2 and 15 years old in good health and CMV-seronegative.

The chain has TRBV6-5 and TRBJ2-1; D unclear. V was trimmed by 7 bases and J by 5 bases, leaving 12 bases between them. The CDR3 consists of 13 residues. Germline assignment: CDR1 MNHEY and CDR2 SVGAGI. CDR3 amino acids: CASNGTPDNEQFF. The DNA of the CDR3 is TGTGCCAGCAATGGTACTCCGGACAATGAGCAGTTCTTC.

The CDR3 spells CASSERENTEAFF. The CDR3 DNA reads TGTGCCAGCAGTGAGAGGGAGAACACTGAAGCTTTCTTT. The genes are TRBV2 and TRBJ1-1, with D unclear. Between the trimmed V and J ends, which lost 3 bases and 1 base, there was a span of 6 bases. This CDR3 is 13 amino acids long. Germline values: CDR1 SNHLY, CDR2 FYNNEI.

In the case of this clone: In the same sample, other DNA sequences code for this CDR3. The chain uses TRBV10-3 and TRBJ2-2; tentatively, D is TRBD1 (7 bases). The germline gives CDR1 ENHRY, CDR2 SYGVKD. This CDR3 is built from 15 residues. With 6 bases removed from V and 4 bases from J, the gap between germline ends came to 15 bases. The CDR3 reads CAIRRGLASTGELFF. The CDR3, as DNA: TGTGCCATCAGGAGGGGGCTAGCGAGCACCGGGGAGCTGTTTTTT.

The gene calls are TRBV28 and TRBJ1-2; the D is unclear. Germline CDR1 MDHEN, CDR2 SYDVKM. The CDR3 covers 12 residues. Trimming removed 8 bases at V and 6 bases at J, with 13 bases between. For the CDR3, the DNA is TGTGCCAGCCGATTCAAGGGAGATGGCTACACCTTC. Its protein product is CASRFKGDGYTF.

The V and J genes are TRBV29-1 and TRBJ2-7; TRBD2 might be the D (6 bases). V was clipped by 6 bases and J by 2 bases, with 11 bases between them. The CDR3 loop spans 12 amino acids. Germline V gene data show CDR1 as SQVTM and CDR2 as ANQGSEA. The CDR3 DNA reads as TGCAGCGTCGCTCGGGGGACCTACGAGCAGTACTTC. Protein: CSVARGTYEQYF.

The V and J genes are TRBV5-1 and TRBJ2-1; 14 bases agree with TRBD2. The CDR3 runs to 18 residues. The germline V gene has CDR1 SGHRS and CDR2 YFSETQ. After removal of 0 bases from V and 0 bases from J, the junction contained 2 bases not matched to a gene. CDR3 coding DNA: TGCGCCAGCAGCTTGGGACTAGCGGGAGGGCACTCCTACAATGAGCAGTTCTTC. As protein: CASSLGLAGGHSYNEQFF.

This clone came up a few times. The chain is built from TRBV6-1 and TRBJ2-3; TRBD2 is a possible D gene (5 bases). CDR1 and CDR2 (germline): MNHNS, SASEGT. The V end lost 11 bases, the J end lost 6 bases, and 12 bases lay between the germline ends. The CDR3 covers 11 residues. The CDR3 DNA follows: TGTGCCGGCCCTCGGAGGGATACGCAGTATTTT. It is translated as CAGPRRDTQYF.

Concerning this clone: Other DNA sequences in this specimen translate into the identical CDR3. J is TRBJ2-2 and V is TRBV5-1; a weak D match, TRBD1 (6 bases). Trimming stripped 0 bases from V and 2 bases from J, with 8 bases between. This CDR3 region has 15 residues. CDR1 SGHRS and CDR2 YFSETQ come from the germline V gene. CDR3 in DNA: TGCGCCAGCAGCTTGGTCAGGGGCAACACCGGGGAGCTGTTTTTT. Residues: CASSLVRGNTGELFF.

This chain connects TRBV11-2 to TRBJ1-2, with TRBD1 identical over 7 bases. CDR1 and CDR2 from the germline V gene are SGHAT and FQNNGV. J was trimmed by 8 bases and V by 6 bases; bases with no gene match: 6. There are 12 residues in the CDR3. The DNA for the CDR3 is TGTGCCAGCAGAAATGACAGGGTCGGCTACACCTTC. This sequence encodes CASRNDRVGYTF.

V usage is TRBV5-6 and J usage is TRBJ2-7; the match to TRBD1 covers 12 bases. With 2 bases clipped from V and 2 bases from J, the junction kept 5 bases outside the gene matches. Germline V gives CDR1 SGHDT, CDR2 YYEEEE. This CDR3 region has 16 residues. CDR3 coding DNA: TGTGCCAGCAGCTTCTCCGGGACAGGGGGCGCCTACGAGCAGTACGTC. Its protein is CASSFSGTGGAYEQYV.

The chain is built from TRBV5-1 and TRBJ2-3; 16 bases agree with TRBD2. Germline V gene lookup returns CDR1 SGHRS and CDR2 YFSETQ. The CDR3 loop spans 17 amino acids. The trim removed 4 bases at V and 5 bases at J, leaving 7 bases unmatched. CDR3 sequence reads: CASSPGTSGGAEDTQYF. For the CDR3, the DNA is TGCGCCAGCAGCCCTGGGACTAGCGGGGGGGCCGAAGATACGCAGTATTTT.

This chain joins TRBV6-1 and TRBJ2-3, with TRBD1 matching over 10 bases. CDR1 and CDR2 (germline): MNHNS, SASEGT. The ends lost 4 bases at V and 4 bases at J; junction bases unmatched: 8. The CDR3 consists of 16 residues. The CDR3 protein is CASSASTGGRADTQYF. The DNA of the CDR3 is TGTGCCAGCAGTGCCTCGACAGGGGGCCGCGCAGATACGCAGTATTTT.

V is TRBV5-1 and J is TRBJ2-5, with 8 positions matching TRBD1. The CDR3 consists of 14 residues. Looked up from germline, CDR1 is SGHRS and CDR2 is YFSETQ. V lost 2 bases and J lost 5; bases outside the gene matches: 5. CDR3 DNA: TGCGCCAGCAGCTTCCCGGACAGGGAGGAGACCCAGTACTTC. Encoded protein: CASSFPDREETQYF.

The chain employs TRBV27 and TRBJ1-2; a possible D gene is TRBD1 (6 bases). Trimming shortened V by 5 bases and J by 4 bases, and 20 bases separated the two germline ends. Per germline, CDR1 MNHEY and CDR2 SMNVEV (reference sequence). The CDR3 runs to 16 residues. CDR3 DNA sequence: TGTGCCAGCAGTCCCCGACCGCAGGGGTTGAGCTATGGCTACACCTTC. It specifies CASSPRPQGLSYGYTF.